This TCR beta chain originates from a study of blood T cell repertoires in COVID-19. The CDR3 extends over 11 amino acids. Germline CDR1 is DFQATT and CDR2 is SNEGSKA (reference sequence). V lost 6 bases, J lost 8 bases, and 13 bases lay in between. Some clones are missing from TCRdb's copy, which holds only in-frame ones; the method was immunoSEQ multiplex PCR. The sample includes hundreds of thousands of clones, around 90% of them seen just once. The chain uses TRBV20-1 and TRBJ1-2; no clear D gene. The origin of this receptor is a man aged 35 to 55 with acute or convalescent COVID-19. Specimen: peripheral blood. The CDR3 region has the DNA TGCAGTGCGCCGGACTTGTGGGGCTACACCTTC. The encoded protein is CSAPDLWGYTF.